This T cell receptor beta chain emerged from a study of blood T cell repertoires in COVID-19. Study-wide background: Some COVID-19 samples were acute and others convalescent; all came from the United States, Italy and Spain.

This table comes from immunoSEQ multiplex PCR, and its TCRdb copy is limited to in-frame clones, with some not included. The data show 210,000 or so clones, 80% to 90% seen once. Cohort assignment relied on participant-reported clinical history. This clone was picked up a small number of times. The ends were cut back, 2 bases at V and 4 bases at J, with 13 bases in the middle. CDR3 length: 15 amino acids. CDR1 MNHEY and CDR2 SVGAGI come from the germline V gene. The receptor comes from a woman between 50 and 59 years old who had been exposed to COVID-19. Source material: PBMCs or T cells enriched from blood (not recorded which). V usage is TRBV6-5 and J usage is TRBJ2-3; D possibly corresponds to TRBD2 (6 bases). CDR3 sequence: CASSYGGGRADTQYF. The CDR3, as DNA: TGTGCCAGCAGTTACGGGGGAGGCCGAGCAGATACGCAGTATTTT.